These T cell receptor beta chains were read from a single sample in a study of OX40 agonist ivuxolimab in advanced cancers. Here immunoSEQ multiplex PCR was the method, and the copy in TCRdb shows in-frame clones only, minus some. The sample holds roughly 100,000 clones; approximately 89% are singletons and the top ten take about 0.73%. Sequencing was performed on CD4+ or CD8+ T cells sorted from blood, taken in a trial of the OX40 agonist ivuxolimab. The receptors were sampled from an adult with an advanced solid tumor such as melanoma, head and neck, liver or kidney cancer. Each CDR3 is given with its conserved first and last residue. The D gene is left open where the match is weak. Clone size is stated in some rows and not others, as once, few, many or a class when expanded.

J,size,V,D,DNA,CDR3
TRBJ1-2,NA,TRBV11-2,NA,TGTGCCAGCAGCTTAGATTTAGGTACCGGCTACACCTTC,CASSLDLGTGYTF
TRBJ1-1,NA,TRBV11-2,TRBD1,TGTGCCAGCAAATGGGACAGCCCGACTGAAGCTTTCTTT,CASKWDSPTEAFF
TRBJ2-6,NA,TRBV2,TRBD1,TGTGCCAGCGGGCCGGGACAGGGGTTTGGTGGGGCCAACGTCCTGACTTTC,CASGPGQGFGGANVLTF
TRBJ2-5,once,TRBV19,NA,TGTGCCAGTATCGGCGGGTTCCAAGAGACCCAGTACTTC,CASIGGFQETQYF
TRBJ1-5,few,TRBV30,TRBD1,TGTGCCTGGGGGGCAGGGGGAGAACAGCCCCAGCATTTT,CAWGAGGEQPQHF
TRBJ2-3,NA,TRBV19,NA,TGTGCCAGTAGTATGACACCGGTTGTGGATACGCAGTATTTT,CASSMTPVVDTQYF
TRBJ2-7,NA,TRBV19,NA,TGTGCCAGTAGTGTGGATCGAGCCGGTATGCAGTACTTC,CASSVDRAGMQYF
TRBJ2-4,NA,TRBV5-6,NA,TGTGCCAGCAGCTTAGCAGGGGTAAACATTCAGTACTTC,CASSLAGVNIQYF
TRBJ2-5,NA,TRBV5-1,NA,TGCGCCAGCAGCTCGACGGGGCAGGGTGGTTTCAGAGAGACCCAGTACTTC,CASSSTGQGGFRETQYF
TRBJ2-1,NA,TRBV29-1,NA,TGCAGCGTTCTTCCGGGCCGCGGGTACAATGAGCAGTTCTTC,CSVLPGRGYNEQFF
TRBJ1-2,NA,TRBV6-5,NA,TGTGCCAGCAGTGGACAGAAGGGGACGGGCTATGGCTACACCTTC,CASSGQKGTGYGYTF
TRBJ1-1,NA,TRBV18,TRBD1,TGTGCCAGCTCACCTAAGGGGACAGGGGATCACGCTTTCTTT,CASSPKGTGDHAFF
TRBJ2-3,NA,TRBV5-6,TRBD2,TGTGCCAGCAGCCCTAGCGGGAGCACAGATACGCAGTATTTT,CASSPSGSTDTQYF
TRBJ2-1,NA,TRBV7-2,NA,TGTGCCAGCAGCCAAGGTTGGCAAAACAATGAGCAGTTCTTC,CASSQGWQNNEQFF
TRBJ2-7,NA,TRBV9,TRBD1,TGTGCCAGCAGCACGGGGACAGGGGGCGCTTACGAGCAGTACTTC,CASSTGTGGAYEQYF
TRBJ1-1,NA,TRBV6-6,TRBD1,TGTGCCAGCATCCCGTGGGACAGGGTCACTGAAGCTTTCTTT,CASIPWDRVTEAFF
TRBJ2-2,once,TRBV7-2,NA,TGTGCCAGCCGCGCCTTCGGGTTATCCGGGGAGCTGTTTTTT,CASRAFGLSGELFF
TRBJ1-1,NA,TRBV4-3,NA,TGCGCCAGCAGCCAAGACGCCGGCCCGGGACTGGGGACTGAAGCTTTCTTT,CASSQDAGPGLGTEAFF
TRBJ2-7,NA,TRBV30,NA,TGTGCCTGGAGAAGGGTAACCTACGAGCAGTACTTC,CAWRRVTYEQYF
TRBJ2-5,NA,TRBV6-5,TRBD1,TGTGCCAGCAGGGTGACAGGGGACCAAGAGACCCAGTACTTC,CASRVTGDQETQYF
TRBJ2-1,NA,TRBV21-1,NA,TGTGCCAGCAGCAAGATAGGGCTAGCGGAGAGCTCCTACAATGAGCAGTTCTTC,CASSKIGLAESSYNEQFF
TRBJ1-6,NA,TRBV9,TRBD1,TGTGCCAGCAGCGGGGGACAGGTGAATTCACCCCTCCACTTT,CASSGGQVNSPLHF
TRBJ2-1,NA,TRBV4-3,TRBD2,TGCGCCAGCAGCCAACTCAGCGGGAGGGCCTTTGGTGAGCAGTTCTTC,CASSQLSGRAFGEQFF
TRBJ2-7,NA,TRBV5-5,NA,TGTGCCAGCAGCTTGGTCGCACGGGAAAACGAGCAGTACTTC,CASSLVARENEQYF
TRBJ2-5,NA,TRBV4-2,NA,TGTGCCAGCAGCCAAGGAAGGTCGGAGGCCCTTGGGGAGACCCAGTACTTC,CASSQGRSEALGETQYF
TRBJ2-1,NA,TRBV4-1,NA,TGCGCCAGCAGCAAGACAGGCCTTGATGTCCAGTTCTTC,CASSKTGLDVQFF
TRBJ1-2,NA,TRBV7-2,NA,TGTGCCAGCAGCTTAGTGGAGGGGAAGACCTATGGCTACACCTTC,CASSLVEGKTYGYTF
TRBJ2-3,NA,TRBV13,TRBD1,TGTGCCAGCAGCTCCGGGGCAGGGGGCTTGGATACGCAGTATTTT,CASSSGAGGLDTQYF
TRBJ2-1,NA,TRBV19,TRBD2,TGTGCCAGTAGACCCGGAGTAGCGGGCGTTCTCAATGAGCAGTTCTTC,CASRPGVAGVLNEQFF
TRBJ1-5,once,TRBV5-5,TRBD1,TGTGCCAGCAGCTTGGTCCCAAACAGGGGGCAGCCCCAGCATTTT,CASSLVPNRGQPQHF
TRBJ1-4,NA,TRBV6-1,TRBD1,TGTGCCAGCAGTGGGGACAGGGATGAAAAACTGTTTTTT,CASSGDRDEKLFF
TRBJ2-3,once,TRBV6-4,TRBD2,TGTGCCAGCAGTGCACACGGAGGACTAGCGGGAGACACAGATACGCAGTATTTT,CASSAHGGLAGDTDTQYF
TRBJ1-5,NA,TRBV19,TRBD1,TGTGCCAGTAGTACACCGACAGGGCGGCATCAGCCCCAGCATTTT,CASSTPTGRHQPQHF
TRBJ2-1,NA,TRBV7-9,NA,TGTGCCAGCAGACGTAGCGGTTTCTCCTACAATGAGCAGTTCTTC,CASRRSGFSYNEQFF
TRBJ1-2,NA,TRBV7-2,TRBD1,TGTGCCAGCAGCTTGGCAGGGGGATCCATCTATGGCTACACCTTC,CASSLAGGSIYGYTF
TRBJ2-3,NA,TRBV7-3,TRBD2,TGTGCCAGCAGCCGGACTAGTCGGCTCACAGATACGCAGTATTTT,CASSRTSRLTDTQYF
TRBJ2-5,once,TRBV7-3,NA,TGTGCCAGCAGCTTAAATCCGCAGCGGGTGGGCGTGCAGACCCAGTACTTC,CASSLNPQRVGVQTQYF
TRBJ1-1,NA,TRBV19,NA,TGTGCCAGTAGCCGGGGCTCTCGCGGTATGGCTTTCTTT,CASSRGSRGMAFF
TRBJ2-7,NA,TRBV5-8,TRBD2,TGTGCCAGCAGCTTGGGACTAGCGGAAGGACACTACGAGCAGTACTTC,CASSLGLAEGHYEQYF
TRBJ1-1,NA,TRBV10-3,NA,TGTGCCATCAGTGAGGGTCAGACAAACACTGAAGCTTTCTTT,CAISEGQTNTEAFF
TRBJ2-7,NA,TRBV10-3,NA,TGTGCCATCAGTGCGCCGTGGGGACGTGGACAGAACTACGAGCAGTACTTC,CAISAPWGRGQNYEQYF
TRBJ2-2,once,TRBV10-3,TRBD2,TGTGCCACCGGGGGGGAAGGGACCAGGTCCGGGGAGCTGTTTTTT,CATGGEGTRSGELFF
TRBJ1-2,once,TRBV28,TRBD1,TGTGCCAGCAGTCCTCCTTGGACAGGGGACTATGGCTACACCTTC,CASSPPWTGDYGYTF
TRBJ2-5,NA,TRBV30,TRBD1,TGTGCCTGGAGCCCTGCGGACAGGGGGAAACAAGAGACCCAGTACTTC,CAWSPADRGKQETQYF
TRBJ1-6,NA,TRBV7-2,NA,TGTGCCAGCAGCTCGGACTCCACGAGGAATTCACCCCTCCACTTT,CASSSDSTRNSPLHF
TRBJ2-2,NA,TRBV6-1,NA,TGTGCCAGCAGTTCCGGGACTTTCACCGGGGAGCTGTTTTTT,CASSSGTFTGELFF
TRBJ2-1,NA,TRBV4-3,NA,TGCGCCAGCAGCCCTCTCCCCGAGGGCTCCTACAATGAGCAGTTCTTC,CASSPLPEGSYNEQFF
TRBJ2-2,NA,TRBV9,TRBD2,TGTGCCAGCAGCGTGGCGGGAGTAGGTGGGGAGCTGTTTTTT,CASSVAGVGGELFF
TRBJ1-1,NA,TRBV28,NA,TGTGCCAGCAGTTTATGGGGGGACACTGAAGCTTTCTTT,CASSLWGDTEAFF
TRBJ2-3,NA,TRBV5-1,NA,NA,CASSFRGRSTDTQYF
TRBJ2-2,NA,TRBV7-3,TRBD2,TGTGCCAGCAGCCCAGGACTAGCGTTGACGGGCACCGGGGAGCTGTTTTTT,CASSPGLALTGTGELFF
TRBJ2-7,NA,TRBV6-5,TRBD2,TGTGCCAGCAGTTACTCGCCTAGCGGGAGCTCCTACGAGCAGTACTTC,CASSYSPSGSSYEQYF
TRBJ2-3,once,TRBV6-5,TRBD1,TGTGCCAGCAGTTACGGGGGGACAGGTACGCAGTATTTT,CASSYGGTGTQYF